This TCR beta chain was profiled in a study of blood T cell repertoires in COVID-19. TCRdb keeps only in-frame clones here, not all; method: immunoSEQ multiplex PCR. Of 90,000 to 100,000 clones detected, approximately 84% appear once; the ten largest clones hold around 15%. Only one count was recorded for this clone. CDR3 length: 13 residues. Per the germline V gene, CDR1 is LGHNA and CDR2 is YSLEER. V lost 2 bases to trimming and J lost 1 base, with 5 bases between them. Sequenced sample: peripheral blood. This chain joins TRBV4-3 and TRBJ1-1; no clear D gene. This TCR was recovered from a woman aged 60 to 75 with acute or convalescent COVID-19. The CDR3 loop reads CASSQPPNTEAFF. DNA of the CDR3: TGCGCCAGCAGCCAACCTCCGAACACTGAAGCTTTCTTT.